Below are 29 T cell receptor beta chains sequenced from a single sample in a study of glioma-infiltrating T cells after dendritic cell vaccination. Time point here: after dendritic cell vaccination, including at tumor progression/relapse. The table came from immunoSEQ multiplex PCR; TCRdb's copy has only in-frame clones and leaves some out. Among about 65,000 clones listed, approximately 86% were seen once. Sequencing used blood, obtained after dendritic cell vaccination. Every receptor here comes from a human donor with glioblastoma.

This clone was seen a single time. V is TRBV6-4 and J is TRBJ1-1; TRBD1 agrees at 7 bases. The CDR3 totals 14 residues. Germline V CDR1 and CDR2: MRHNA, SNTAGT. The V segment lost 4 bases and the J segment 2 bases; nucleotides outside the gene matches: 4. CDR3 protein: CASSVVGGNTEAFF. The CDR3 DNA reads as TGTGCCAGCAGTGTTGTAGGGGGCAACACTGAAGCTTTCTTT.

The chain employs TRBV14 and TRBJ1-1, with 9 bases lining up with TRBD1. Germline assignment: CDR1 SGHDN and CDR2 FVKESK. This CDR3 is built from 16 residues. The V and J ends lost 4 bases and 0 bases, in that order; junction bases with no gene match: 6. The CDR3: CASSPGQGRMNTEAFF. The CDR3 bases are TGTGCCAGCAGCCCGGGACAGGGCCGAATGAACACTGAAGCTTTCTTT.

Only one count was recorded for this clone. The genes are TRBV18 and TRBJ2-3; D perhaps matches TRBD2 (6 bases). Germline V gives CDR1 KGHSH, CDR2 LQKENI. The V end lost 4 bases, the J end lost 7 bases, and 12 bases lay between the germline ends. This CDR3 is built from 13 residues. Written as DNA, the CDR3 is TGTGCCAGCTCACGACTAGACGGAAATACGCAGTATTTT. Residues: CASSRLDGNTQYF. The full variable domain, with the rest looked up from reference TRBV18 and TRBJ2-3, is NAGVMQNPRHLVRRRGQEARLRCSPMKGHSHVYWYRQLPEEGLKFMVYLQKENIIDESGMPKERFSAEFPKEGPSILRIQQVVRGDSAAYFCASSRLDGNTQYFGPGTRLTVL.

V usage is TRBV5-5 and J usage is TRBJ2-2, with 12 bases aligning to TRBD2. The V gene's germline CDR1 is SGHKS and CDR2 YYEKEE (reference sequence). With 0 bases clipped from V and 6 bases from J, the junction kept 0 bases outside the gene matches. The CDR3 extends over 15 amino acids. This CDR3 is CASSLGLAGAGELFF. The CDR3 region has the DNA TGTGCCAGCAGCTTGGGACTAGCGGGGGCCGGGGAGCTGTTTTTT.

V and J are TRBV7-6 and TRBJ2-1; 9 bases line up with TRBD2. This CDR3 has 15 residues. J was trimmed by 6 bases and V by 4 bases; bases with no gene match: 7. The germline gives CDR1 SGHVS, CDR2 FNYEAQ. The CDR3 DNA follows: TGTGCCAGCAGCTCGGTAGCGGGAGCTGGCAATGAGCAGTTCTTC. This gives the protein CASSSVAGAGNEQFF.

On this clone itself: Other DNA sequences in this sample translate to the same CDR3. The genes are TRBV30 and TRBJ1-5; perhaps TRBD1 as D (5 bases). Trimming shortened V by 2 bases and J by 1 base, and 12 bases separated the two germline ends. CDR1 is GTSNPN and CDR2 is SVGIG in the germline V gene (reference sequence). The CDR3 extends over 15 amino acids. The CDR3 spells CAWSPQGTSNQPQHF. In DNA form, the CDR3 reads TGTGCCTGGAGTCCCCAGGGAACAAGCAATCAGCCCCAGCATTTT. The full variable domain, completed using reference TRBV30 and TRBJ1-5, is SQTIHQWPATLVQPVGSPLSLECTVEGTSNPNLYWYRQAAGRGLQLLFYSVGIGQISSEVPQNLSASRPQDRQFILSSKKLLLSDSGFYLCAWSPQGTSNQPQHFGDGTRLSIL.

The chain is built from TRBV5-8 and TRBJ2-5; D uncertain. With 5 bases removed from V and 0 bases from J, the gap between germline ends came to 11 bases. Per the germline V gene, CDR1 is SGHTS and CDR2 is YDEGEE. The CDR3 contains 14 residues. The CDR3, as DNA: TGTGCCAGCAGACCAACAGTGTACCAAGAGACCCAGTACTTC. This translates into CASRPTVYQETQYF.

This CDR3 reads CASSIPPVVAGGPNIQYF. The CDR3 DNA sequence: TGTGCCAGTAGTATACCCCCTGTAGTAGCGGGAGGGCCGAACATTCAGTACTTC. The chain links TRBV19 to TRBJ2-4, with TRBD2 matching over 11 bases. Per germline, CDR1 LNHDA and CDR2 SQIVND (reference sequence). The CDR3 covers 18 residues. Trimming removed 2 bases from V and 7 bases from J; junction bases left unmatched: 13.

This chain links TRBV9 with TRBJ2-3; perhaps TRBD1 as D (5 bases). Per the germline V gene, CDR1 is SGDLS and CDR2 is YYNGEE. The V end lost 1 base, the J end lost 5 bases, and 8 bases lay between the germline ends. The CDR3 covers 13 residues. This chain's CDR3 is CASSVRQGDTQYF. CDR3 coding DNA: TGTGCCAGCAGCGTACGCCAGGGAGATACGCAGTATTTT.

The chain uses TRBV10-1 and TRBJ2-1; D may be TRBD2 (5 bases). In germline, CDR1 is WNHNN, CDR2 SYGVQD (reference sequence). Trimming took off 2 bases at V and 0 bases at J, with 8 bases between the two ends. This CDR3 spans 15 amino acids. The CDR3 reads CASSERGSSYNEQFF. The CDR3 nucleotides read TGCGCCAGCAGTGAGCGGGGAAGCTCCTACAATGAGCAGTTCTTC.

Regarding this clone: The germline gene is not matched at one end of the junction; a read error may be the cause. The chain uses TRBV5-4 and TRBJ2-2; TRBD2 is a possible D gene (5 bases). The CDR3 consists of 15 residues. CDR1 SGHNT and CDR2 YYREEE come from the germline V gene (reference sequence). CDR3 sequence: CASSLDRENTGELFF. CDR3 nucleotides: TGTGCCAGCAGTTTGGATCGGGAGAACACCGGGGAGCTGTTTTTT.

This clone occurred a few times. This sequence joins TRBV10-3 and TRBJ2-2, with a tentative D call TRBD2 (6 bases). Trimming pared 2 bases from V and 0 bases from J, leaving 7 bases between. The CDR3 length is 15 residues. The germline CDR1 and CDR2 sequences are ENHRY and SYGVKD. CDR3 nucleotide sequence: TGTGCCATCAGTGAGACTAGCTCGAACACCGGGGAGCTGTTTTTT. This encodes CAISETSSNTGELFF.

The chain has TRBV19 and TRBJ1-1; D is undetermined. The CDR3 contains 14 residues. V dropped 3 bases and J dropped 4 bases, with 12 bases sitting between them. Germline assignment: CDR1 LNHDA and CDR2 SQIVND (reference sequence). The CDR3 sequence is CASSIPRDSTEAFF. The CDR3 DNA sequence: TGTGCCAGTAGTATCCCTCGGGATAGCACTGAAGCTTTCTTT.

The chain employs TRBV14 and TRBJ2-1, with 9 nucleotides matching TRBD1. The CDR3 contains 16 residues. Losses at the gene ends were 4 bases for V and 5 bases for J; bases not matched to a gene: 9. Germline CDR1 is SGHDN and CDR2 is FVKESK. This chain's CDR3 is CASSLLPGQGDNEQFF. The CDR3 DNA sequence: TGTGCCAGCAGCCTACTTCCGGGACAGGGCGACAATGAGCAGTTCTTC.

V is TRBV5-1 and J is TRBJ1-1, with TRBD1 matching 7 bases. J lost 3 bases, V lost 2 bases, and 16 bases had no gene match. CDR3 length equals 18 residues. Germline loops: CDR1 SGHRS, CDR2 YFSETQ. The CDR3: CASSFHKTSTGRDTEAFF. The CDR3, as DNA: TGCGCCAGCAGCTTCCACAAAACGTCGACAGGGCGGGACACTGAAGCTTTCTTT.

The chain has TRBV7-2 and TRBJ2-7; no definite D call. The germline V gene encodes CDR1 SGHTA and CDR2 FQGNSA. V was shortened by 8 bases and J by 3 bases, with 11 bases between the two germline ends. The CDR3 length is 12 residues. The CDR3: CASRNEIYEQYF. The CDR3 nucleotides are TGTGCCAGCCGAAACGAGATCTACGAGCAGTACTTC.

The chain is built from TRBV18 and TRBJ2-3, with 9 bases identical to TRBD1. The CDR3 contains 14 residues. Looked up from germline, CDR1 is KGHSH and CDR2 is LQKENI. V gave up 5 bases and J gave up 4 bases; unmatched junction bases: 4. CDR3 DNA: TGTGCCAGCTCAGAAGGACAGGGGCCAGATACGCAGTATTTT. Residues: CASSEGQGPDTQYF.

About this clone itself: A junction boundary mismatches the germline segment, possibly from a read error. This sequence joins TRBV7-9 and TRBJ1-3; D uncertain. The germline gives CDR1 SEHNR, CDR2 FQNEAQ (reference sequence). There are 8 residues in the CDR3. The chain's CDR3 is CASSLLPF. The CDR3 nucleotides are TGTGCCAGCAGCTTACTCCCCTTT.

The genes are TRBV19 and TRBJ1-1; D ambiguous. The V end lost 5 bases, the J end lost 1 base, and 11 bases lay between the germline ends. The CDR3 runs to 14 residues. Germline values: CDR1 LNHDA, CDR2 SQIVND (reference sequence). CDR3 coding DNA: TGTGCCAGTAGTTGGTGGGCCGCGAACACTGAAGCTTTCTTT. This encodes CASSWWAANTEAFF.

A single count supports this clone. The genes are TRBV11-2 and TRBJ1-2; 7 bases match TRBD1. This CDR3 has 14 residues. The V segment lost 1 base and the J segment 6 bases; nucleotides outside the gene matches: 5. Germline-derived CDR1 and CDR2 are SGHAT and FQNNGV. CDR3 DNA sequence: TGTGCCAGCAGCTTAGTTAACAGGGGTGATGGCTACACCTTC. Translating it yields CASSLVNRGDGYTF. Filled out from reference TRBV11-2 and TRBJ1-2, the complete variable domain reads EAGVAQSPRYKIIEKRQSVAFWCNPISGHATLYWYQQILGQGPKLLIQFQNNGVVDDSQLPKDRFSAERLKGVDSTLKIQPAKLEDSAVYLCASSLVNRGDGYTFGSGTRLTVV.

This chain uses TRBV27 with TRBJ2-1, with TRBD1 matching 9 bases. Germline values: CDR1 MNHEY, CDR2 SMNVEV (reference sequence). Trimming cost V 6 bases and J 3 bases; bases outside gene matches: 9. CDR3 length: 16 residues. The CDR3 DNA follows: TGTGCCAGCAGCCCGACGGGACAGGGCGACTACAATGAGCAGTTCTTC. Translated: CASSPTGQGDYNEQFF.

V usage is TRBV6-5 and J usage is TRBJ2-3, with TRBD2 as a possible D gene (5 bases). The V gene lost 2 bases and the J gene lost 0 bases, with 9 bases spanning the gap. Germline CDR1 reads MNHEY; CDR2 reads SVGAGI. This CDR3 is 15 amino acids long. The CDR3, as DNA: TGTGCCAGCAGTTACCGAGCGGCTAGCACAGATACGCAGTATTTT. Its translation is CASSYRAASTDTQYF.

V gene TRBV5-6 combines with J gene TRBJ2-2, with D perhaps TRBD1 (5 bases). Trimming took off 0 bases at V and 5 bases at J, with 14 bases between the two ends. In germline, CDR1 is SGHDT, CDR2 YYEEEE. This CDR3 comprises 16 residues. Written as DNA, the CDR3 is TGTGCCAGCAGCTTGGTAAGGGGCCTAAAAACCGGGGAGCTGTTTTTT. This encodes CASSLVRGLKTGELFF.

The chain employs TRBV9 and TRBJ2-3; 7 positions match TRBD2. The CDR3 has 14 amino acids. With 4 bases clipped from V and 2 bases from J, the junction kept 4 bases outside the gene matches. The V gene's germline CDR1 is SGDLS and CDR2 YYNGEE. The CDR3 loop is CASSLSGYTDTQYF. Here the CDR3 DNA reads TGTGCCAGCAGCCTTAGCGGGTACACAGATACGCAGTATTTT.

The rearrangement links TRBV7-9 to TRBJ1-3; maybe TRBD1 (6 bases). V lost 4 bases, J lost 2 bases, and 15 bases lay in between. Germline V CDR1 and CDR2: SEHNR, FQNEAQ (reference sequence). This CDR3 region has 16 residues. CDR3 bases: TGTGCCAGCAGCTCAGTGGGGGCAGGTCCTGGAAACACCATATATTTT. Protein product: CASSSVGAGPGNTIYF.

This rearrangement joins TRBV2 to TRBJ1-2, with a tentative D call TRBD1 (5 bases). CDR3 length equals 13 residues. Germline V gives CDR1 SNHLY, CDR2 FYNNEI. V lost 7 bases and J 6 bases, leaving 15 bases between the germline ends. The CDR3 is CASTLIDRNGYTF. The DNA for the CDR3 is TGTGCCAGCACTTTGATAGACAGAAATGGCTACACCTTC.

This sequence joins TRBV30 and TRBJ1-6; D call uncertain. The germline V and J ends were trimmed by 0 bases and 1 base, with 16 bases remaining between them. Germline CDR1 is GTSNPN and CDR2 is SVGIG (reference sequence). CDR3 length equals 18 residues. DNA of the CDR3: TGTGCCTGGAGTGTAAAAATAGAAAGAGGATCCTATAATTCACCCCTCCACTTT. It is translated as CAWSVKIERGSYNSPLHF. Together with reference TRBV30 and TRBJ1-6, the CDR3 gives the full variable domain: SQTIHQWPATLVQPVGSPLSLECTVEGTSNPNLYWYRQAAGRGLQLLFYSVGIGQISSEVPQNLSASRPQDRQFILSSKKLLLSDSGFYLCAWSVKIERGSYNSPLHFGNGTRLTVT.

The rearrangement joins TRBV4-2 to TRBJ2-2; D is unclear. Trimming shortened V by 4 bases and J by 7 bases, and 7 bases separated the two germline ends. The CDR3 runs to 12 residues. Germline assignment: CDR1 LGHNA and CDR2 YNFKEQ. The CDR3 DNA sequence: TGTGCCAGCAGCCCCGTCAGCGGGGAGCTGTTTTTT. Its translation: CASSPVSGELFF.

The chain joins TRBV7-2 to TRBJ2-7, with D tentatively TRBD1 (5 bases). Germline CDR1 is SGHTA and CDR2 is FQGNSA. The CDR3 has 12 residues. Deletions cut 4 bases from V and 3 bases from J, with 7 bases between. The chain's CDR3 is CASSSQGYEQYF. The CDR3 nucleotides are TGTGCCAGCAGCTCCCAGGGCTACGAGCAGTACTTC.